The source of this TCR beta chain is a study of shared clonotypes between healthy human individuals (dated by TCRdb to about 2020). With respect to the entire study: Three men and a couple of women, aged 18 to 49 years, made up the cohort. For each donor, CD4 naive and CD4 memory were each run on three plates, CD8 naive on two plates, and CD8 memory on one plate. Leukapheresis yielded between about 0.94 and 8.9 billion PBMCs per donor. Libraries were prepared and TCR repertoires were sequenced by different laboratories using diverse techniques, in order to increase sequencing depth and limit assay-specific biases. To estimate repertoire size and how much clonotype sharing occurs between individuals, the study deeply sequenced the blood TCR repertoires of five healthy adults.

Regarding this clone: Its binding antigen is unknown. No qualities accompany the bases; no much larger clone lies one base away.

Donors were healthy HIV-negative adults with no recently reported acute infections or vaccinations. All donors were Caucasian adults living in Nashville, Tennessee, USA. CD4+ T cells were enriched by magnetic negative selection; naive cells were then positively selected on CD45RA, and the negative fraction formed the memory subset. Blood was collected by leukapheresis, and PBMCs were isolated by Ficoll-Histopaque density gradient centrifugation and then cryopreserved in liquid nitrogen vapor phase. Purity and quantity of every magnetically sorted T cell population were checked by analytical flow cytometry. From each sorted fraction, genomic DNA was isolated and quantified by UV absorbance on a Nanodrop 2000c. V loses 4 bases at its end and J loses 4 bases; junction bases beyond the gene matches: 6. The CDR3 measures 14 amino acids from cysteine to phenylalanine. Just CDR3 DNA is preserved here, 42 bases in frame from base 1. CDR1 and CDR2, looked up from the germline V gene, are ENHRY and SYGVKD.

What the study reported, not specific to this receptor: Naive subsets generally had larger estimated clonotype richness than memory subsets. Rarefaction of sorted-subset datasets indicated incomplete sequencing despite the large sequencing depth. About 5% of naive CD4, around 3.5% of naive CD8, about 2.4% of memory CD4, and 0.4% of memory CD8 clonotypes were shared across several donors. Because the study included only a small number of donors, the genetic and exposure-history diversity represented was limited. Sampling was restricted to blood, and TCR repertoires in tissues likely differ from the TCR repertoires found in blood. Compared with non-shared clonotypes, the clonotypes found in all four sorted-subset donors had higher generation probabilities. Pairwise subsampling indicated that sequencing depth was expected to affect the degree of clonotype sharing among donors.

Using the deep immunoSEQ assay, TCR CDR3 regions were amplified from genomic DNA by multiplex PCR. For each cell subset, the extracted genomic DNA was distributed evenly across all wells of several immunoSEQ 96-well plates, and each plate served as one replicate. Each replicate PCR for sorted subsets received roughly 0.2 ug genomic DNA, equal to roughly 33,000 T cell genomes. Purified libraries were measured with a Qubit 3.0 fluorometer, size-checked on a Bioanalyzer 2100, and measured again with the KAPA Library Quantification kit. Every immunoSEQ 96-well plate was sequenced on a separate single-read 150-cycle Illumina NextSeq 550 flow cell. Per the source publication's procedure: Because the immunoSEQ output included only junctional sequences and no quality scores, the filtering could not be the same as the filtering used for full-length reads. Sequences were annotated with PyIR, a Python wrapper for IgBLAST v1.9, and V/J genes and CDR3 were assigned using IMGT germline references. Reads were removed for weak V/J assignments (E-value above 1e-6), missing CDR3, stop codons, out-of-frame junctions, or ambiguous translated residues. V3J clonotypes were defined as sequences sharing an identical inferred V gene, J gene, and CDR3 amino acid sequence. The percentage overlap between two repertoires was calculated by dividing the number of shared unique clonotypes by the size of the smaller repertoire. Three approaches were used to assess repertoire richness: RTK rarefaction, the Chao1 estimator, and Recon v2.1 estimates of unobserved clonotypes. OLGA was used to compute generation probabilities for all TCRbeta clonotypes that the gDNA method yielded from a handful of donors. TCRdb mirrors the immuneACCESS table, restricted to in-frame sequences. Some clones are absent from its copies; in checked studies, under half trace to an unresolved V gene, and the reason for the others is unknown. Clone size and the V and J calls come from that table; the DNA yielded D and trimming. The sample data list millions of clones, and over 85% of these were observed just once. About 0.37% of the sample lies in the top ten.

Recombination joined TRBV10-3 with TRBJ1-2; the central 7 bases match TRBD1. Sample: naive CD4+ T cells from PBMCs. Reading the label with the study, this specimen's cell subset or site is: CD45RA+ positively selected. The receptor comes from a man between 18 and 29 years old in good health. Some clones in this sample may be carry-over from other donors' samples. The CDR3 loop reads CAISVETGIYGYTF. The nucleotides are TGTGCCATCAGTGTTGAGACAGGGATCTATGGCTACACCTTC.